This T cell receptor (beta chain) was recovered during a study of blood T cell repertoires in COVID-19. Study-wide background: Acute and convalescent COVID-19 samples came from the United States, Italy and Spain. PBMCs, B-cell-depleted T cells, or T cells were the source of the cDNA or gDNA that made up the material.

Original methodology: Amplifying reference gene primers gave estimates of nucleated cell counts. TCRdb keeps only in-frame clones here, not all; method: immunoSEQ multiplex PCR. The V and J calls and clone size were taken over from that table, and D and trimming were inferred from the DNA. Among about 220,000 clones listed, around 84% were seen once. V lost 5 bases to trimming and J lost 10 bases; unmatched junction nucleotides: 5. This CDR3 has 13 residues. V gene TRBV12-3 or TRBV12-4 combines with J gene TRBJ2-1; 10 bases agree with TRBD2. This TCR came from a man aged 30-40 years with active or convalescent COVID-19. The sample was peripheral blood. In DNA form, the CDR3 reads TGTGCCAGCAGTACCACGACTAGCGGGGAGCAGTTCTTC. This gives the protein CASSTTTSGEQFF.